This entry lists 14 T cell receptor beta chains sequenced from one sample in a study of blood T cell repertoires in COVID-19. The table came from immunoSEQ multiplex PCR; TCRdb's copy has only in-frame clones and leaves some out. The sample gives around 94,000 clones, approximately 86% of which show up once; roughly 3.1% is in the top ten. The sequencing sample was made of peripheral blood. These receptor sequences come from a middle-aged man with active or convalescent COVID-19.

The rearrangement links TRBV28 to TRBJ1-3; no definite D call. This CDR3 spans 13 amino acids. CDR1 and CDR2 from the germline V gene are MDHEN and SYDVKM. V lost 11 bases and J 10 bases, leaving 21 bases between the germline ends. The CDR3, as DNA: TGTGCCTTCGGCCCGTGGACTGGTAGAACCATATATTTT. Its translation: CAFGPWTGRTIYF.

V is TRBV24-1 and J is TRBJ1-5; tentatively, D is TRBD1 (6 bases). Germline loops: CDR1 KGHDR, CDR2 SFDVKD. The CDR3 covers 12 residues. The V gene lost 4 bases and the J gene lost 13 bases, with 13 bases spanning the gap. The CDR3 spells CATSDPDREQHF. The CDR3 nucleotides read TGTGCCACCAGTGACCCGGACAGAGAGCAGCATTTT.

The V and J genes are TRBV5-4 and TRBJ2-7; 7 nucleotides align to TRBD1. The CDR3 is made up of 14 amino acids. V shed 5 bases, J shed 4 bases, and the junction held 9 bases outside the gene matches. CDR1 SGHNT and CDR2 YYREEE come from the germline V gene (reference sequence). In DNA, the CDR3 is TGTGCCAGCAGTTTACCTGACAGGGCGTACGAGCAGTACGTC. It encodes CASSLPDRAYEQYV.

The chain is built from TRBV6-5 and TRBJ1-2; D is uncertain. The CDR3 is 13 amino acids. CDR1 is MNHEY, CDR2 SVGAGI, per germline. V lost 8 bases, J lost 4 bases, and 14 bases lay in between. In DNA form, the CDR3 reads TGTGCCAGCTCCCAGGCGCCCGGCTATGGCTACACCTTC. Encoded protein: CASSQAPGYGYTF.

This chain uses TRBV21-1 with TRBJ1-4; TRBD1 was called by the table and not checked on the DNA. TRBV21-1 is noted as a pseudogene. This CDR3 spans 16 amino acids. CDR3 sequence (DNA): TGTGCCAGCAGCAAGACAGGTGGTAAGATTAGTGAAAAACTGTTTTTT. Protein product: CASSKTGGKISEKLFF.

The chain combines TRBV27 with TRBJ2-1, with 9 bases identical to TRBD1. CDR1 and CDR2 (germline): MNHEY, SMNVEV (reference sequence). The CDR3 spans 16 residues. J gave up 1 base and V 5 bases, and 6 bases lay outside the gene matches. The CDR3 DNA is TGTGCCAGCAGTACAAGACAGGGGGGGTCCTACAATGAGCAGTTCTTC. It encodes CASSTRQGGSYNEQFF.

V is TRBV2 and J is TRBJ2-7, with D possibly being TRBD1 (6 bases). The V and J ends lost 3 bases and 6 bases respectively, with 9 bases between them. The germline CDR1 and CDR2 sequences are SNHLY and FYNNEI. CDR3 length: 12 residues. The CDR3 loop reads CASSEGTLEQYV. The CDR3 DNA is TGTGCCAGCAGTGAGGGGACACTCGAGCAGTACGTC.

This chain connects TRBV11-2 to TRBJ2-3, with 13 bases aligning to TRBD2. After removal of 5 bases from V and 4 bases from J, the junction contained 9 bases not matched to a gene. Germline CDR1 SGHAT, CDR2 FQNNGV. The CDR3 contains 17 residues. Written as DNA, the CDR3 is TGTGCCAGCAGCGCCCGACTAGCGGGGGGCCTTCCAGATACGCAGTATTTT. It encodes CASSARLAGGLPDTQYF.

The table lists this clone with a few counts. This sequence joins TRBV7-2 and TRBJ2-7; D perhaps matches TRBD1 (5 bases). CDR3 length: 14 residues. With 2 bases removed from V and 3 bases from J, the gap between germline ends came to 11 bases. Germline values: CDR1 SGHTA, CDR2 FQGNSA. CDR3 nucleotide sequence: TGTGCCAGCAGCTTAAAGGGGAACGGCTACGAGCAGTACTTC. This sequence encodes CASSLKGNGYEQYF.

This chain connects TRBV19 to TRBJ2-1, with D perhaps matching TRBD1 (5 bases). Trimming took 5 bases from V and 0 from J, leaving 20 bases between them. In germline, CDR1 is LNHDA, CDR2 SQIVND (reference sequence). This CDR3 has 18 residues. As DNA, the CDR3 is TGTGCCAGTAGTCCCACCAAAGGGGCAGGGCCCTCCTACAATGAGCAGTTCTTC. Amino acid sequence: CASSPTKGAGPSYNEQFF.

The chain carries TRBV25-1 and TRBJ1-2; TRBD1 matches at 8 bases. The length of the CDR3 is 15 residues. With V trimmed by 3 bases and J by 1 base, 4 bases remained unmatched. CDR1 and CDR2 (germline): MGHDK, SYGVNS. CDR3 in amino acids: CASSDPGGFNYGYTF. The CDR3 DNA reads as TGTGCCAGCAGTGACCCAGGGGGCTTTAACTATGGCTACACCTTC.

This clone has more than one count but fewer than ten. The chain has TRBV6-6 and TRBJ2-6, with 9 bases lining up with TRBD1. Per germline, CDR1 MNHNY and CDR2 SVGAGI (reference sequence). Losses at the gene ends were 5 bases for V and 4 bases for J; bases not matched to a gene: 9. The length of the CDR3 is 17 residues. CDR3 sequence: CASSHRGLWAGANVLTF. CDR3 sequence (DNA): TGTGCCAGCAGTCACAGGGGGCTTTGGGCAGGGGCCAACGTCCTGACTTTC.

As for this clone: The sample carries other DNA sequences with the same CDR3. V gene TRBV7-2 combines with J gene TRBJ1-4; D might be TRBD1 (5 bases). Germline lookup yields CDR1 SGHTA and CDR2 FQGNSA. V was cut by 3 bases and J by 5 bases, with 10 bases left in between. This CDR3 comprises 14 residues. CDR3 residues: CASSLGQGNEKLFF. CDR3 sequence (DNA): TGTGCCAGCAGCTTGGGTCAGGGAAATGAAAAACTGTTTTTT. The variable domain in full, completed from reference TRBV7-2 and TRBJ1-4, reads GAGVSQSPSNKVTEKGKDVELRCDPISGHTALYWYRQSLGQGLEFLIYFQGNSAPDKSGLPSDRFSAERTGGSVSTLTIQRTQQEDSAVYLCASSLGQGNEKLFFGSGTQLSVL.

V is TRBV10-1 and J is TRBJ2-3, with TRBD1 matching 8 bases. Germline V gene data show CDR1 as WNHNN and CDR2 as SYGVQD (reference sequence). The V gene end was trimmed by 5 bases and the J gene end by 2 bases; junction bases not matched to a gene: 6. The CDR3 extends over 15 amino acids. DNA of the CDR3: TGCGCCAGCAGTTCGGGACAGGCCTTCACAGATACGCAGTATTTT. Protein: CASSSGQAFTDTQYF.